Each of the 13 T cell receptor beta chains below was sequenced from the same sample in a study of OX40 agonist ivuxolimab in advanced cancers. Assay used: immunoSEQ multiplex PCR; TCRdb lists only in-frame clones, some missing. The table includes 60,000 to 85,000 clones, roughly 90% detected once. Specimen: CD4+ or CD8+ T cells sorted from blood, collected in a trial of the OX40 agonist ivuxolimab. These receptors came from an adult with an advanced solid tumor such as melanoma, head and neck, liver or kidney cancer.

This clone was recorded a few times. This chain links TRBV15 with TRBJ1-5; D not certain. Germline-derived CDR1 and CDR2 are LNHNV and YYDKDF (reference sequence). The CDR3 length is 13 residues. Deletions cut 5 bases from V and 4 bases from J, with 9 bases between. Here the CDR3 reads CATSSSPNQPQHF. DNA of the CDR3: TGTGCCACCAGCTCCAGCCCAAATCAGCCCCAGCATTTT.

The chain recombines TRBV4-1 with TRBJ2-3; weak D call: TRBD2 (5 bases). The CDR3 is made up of 17 amino acids. Germline CDR1 is MGHRA and CDR2 is YSYEKL. Trimming left V 4 bases short and J 0 bases short, with 17 bases between. The CDR3 bases are TGCGCCAGCAGCCCCCCCCTAGCAACGTCTAGCACAGATACGCAGTATTTT. It codes for CASSPPLATSSTDTQYF.

The J gene is TRBJ2-7, the V gene TRBV6-1; the match to TRBD1 covers 9 bases. Looked up from germline, CDR1 is MNHNS and CDR2 is SASEGT. Unmatched junction bases numbered 5, after V lost 1 base and J lost 4 bases. The CDR3 runs 15 residues. CDR3 nucleotide sequence: TGTGCCAGCAGTGAAGTAGGGACAGGGTCGTACGAGCAGTACTTC. Its protein is CASSEVGTGSYEQYF.

This rearrangement joins TRBV5-6 to TRBJ1-5; D possibly corresponds to TRBD1 (6 bases). Germline lookup yields CDR1 SGHDT and CDR2 YYEEEE. The CDR3 consists of 14 residues. Trimming left V 2 bases short and J 6 bases short, with 12 bases between. CDR3 DNA sequence: TGTGCCAGCAGCTTCGGACAGCAGGGTCAGCCCCAGCATTTT. It codes for CASSFGQQGQPQHF.

V and J are TRBV28 and TRBJ1-2; possibly TRBD1 for D (6 bases). Germline V lookup: CDR1 MDHEN, CDR2 SYDVKM. V lost 8 bases, J lost 2 bases, and 30 bases lay in between. This CDR3 contains 19 residues. CDR3 sequence reads: CASSPVLFRLAGANYGYTF. CDR3 nucleotide sequence: TGTGCCAGCTCCCCCGTTTTATTCCGGTTGGCGGGGGCGAACTATGGCTACACCTTC.

The rearrangement links TRBV5-1 to TRBJ2-1; tentative D call: TRBD2 (6 bases). The CDR3 sequence is 15 residues long. Trimming shortened V by 4 bases and J by 6 bases, and 17 bases separated the two germline ends. In germline, CDR1 is SGHRS, CDR2 YFSETQ. CDR3 sequence: CASSRLVAGANEQFF. The CDR3 region has the DNA TGCGCCAGCAGCCGACTAGTCGCCGGGGCCAATGAGCAGTTCTTC.

The rearrangement links TRBV5-4 to TRBJ2-1; TRBD2 is a possible D gene (5 bases). Germline assignment: CDR1 SGHNT and CDR2 YYREEE (reference sequence). Trimming shortened V by 1 base and J by 5 bases, and 10 bases separated the two germline ends. The CDR3 length is 14 residues. DNA of the CDR3: TGTGCCAGCAGCTTGACGGGATCCGACAATGAGCAGTTCTTC. As protein: CASSLTGSDNEQFF.

The chain uses TRBV5-1 and TRBJ2-4, with D uncertain. Deletions cut 0 bases from V and 4 bases from J, with 8 bases between. CDR1 is SGHRS, CDR2 YFSETQ, per germline. The CDR3 runs 14 residues. CDR3 sequence: CASSLDGSKNIQYF. The DNA for the CDR3 is TGCGCCAGCAGCTTGGATGGCAGTAAAAACATTCAGTACTTC.

The CDR3 is CASSSPAGKGTYGYTF. The CDR3 DNA reads TGTGCCAGCAGCTCCCCCGCGGGGAAGGGGACCTATGGCTACACCTTC. The chain uses TRBV5-4 and TRBJ1-2; D may be TRBD1 (5 bases). Deletions cut 3 bases from V and 4 bases from J, with 19 bases between. CDR1 is SGHNT and CDR2 is YYREEE in the germline V gene (reference sequence). This CDR3 has 16 residues.

The chain carries TRBV6-1 and TRBJ2-2, with 9 bases lining up with TRBD2. Germline values: CDR1 MNHNS, CDR2 SASEGT. V lost 7 bases to trimming and J lost 6 bases; unmatched junction nucleotides: 6. The CDR3 covers 14 residues. The CDR3 sequence is CASKASGVAGELFF. The CDR3 bases are TGTGCCAGCAAGGCTAGCGGGGTAGCCGGGGAGCTGTTTTTT.

This chain uses TRBV6-5 with TRBJ2-7; TRBD1 agrees at 9 bases. Germline CDR1 is MNHEY and CDR2 is SVGAGI. This CDR3 comprises 14 residues. J gave up 7 bases and V 3 bases, and 7 bases lay outside the gene matches. DNA of the CDR3: TGTGCCAGCAGTTATGGGACAGGGTGGGGTGAGCAGTACTTC. Residues: CASSYGTGWGEQYF.

The chain couples TRBV5-1 to TRBJ1-5, with D possibly TRBD1 on 5 matching bases. CDR3 length: 14 amino acids. Per the germline V gene, CDR1 is SGHRS and CDR2 is YFSETQ. The V end lost 1 base, the J end lost 7 bases, and 12 bases lay between the germline ends. CDR3 DNA sequence: TGCGCCAGCAGCTTGAACCCTCGGGACCAGCCCCAGCATTTT. This sequence encodes CASSLNPRDQPQHF.

The rearrangement joins TRBV5-1 to TRBJ2-5, with D perhaps assigned TRBD1 or TRBD2 (5 bases each). The germline gives CDR1 SGHRS, CDR2 YFSETQ. The CDR3 consists of 15 residues. Trimming pared 4 bases from V and 4 bases from J, leaving 17 bases between. CDR3 nucleotides: TGCGCCAGCAGCCGGCAGGGACCAGGTTTAGAGACCCAGTACTTC. It encodes CASSRQGPGLETQYF.